This T cell receptor beta chain was found in a study of blood T cell repertoires in COVID-19. On the study more broadly: Sample material is recorded as cDNA or gDNA derived from T cells, B-cell-depleted T cells, or PBMCs.

Measured with immunoSEQ multiplex PCR; TCRdb has only the in-frame clones, and not every one. The table shows about 23,000 clones, with approximately 90% occurring only once. CDR3 length: 17 residues. The germline CDR1 and CDR2 sequences are LNHDA and SQIVND (reference sequence). V shed 2 bases and J 7 bases; nucleotides not matched to a gene: 11. V is TRBV19 and J is TRBJ2-2; 9 bases agree with TRBD1. Specimen: peripheral blood. The source is a woman aged 80 or older with active COVID-19. The CDR3 DNA is TGTGCCAGTAGTATACTGGGCGGGACAGGGCCATACGGGGAGCTGTTTTTT. Protein sequence: CASSILGGTGPYGELFF.